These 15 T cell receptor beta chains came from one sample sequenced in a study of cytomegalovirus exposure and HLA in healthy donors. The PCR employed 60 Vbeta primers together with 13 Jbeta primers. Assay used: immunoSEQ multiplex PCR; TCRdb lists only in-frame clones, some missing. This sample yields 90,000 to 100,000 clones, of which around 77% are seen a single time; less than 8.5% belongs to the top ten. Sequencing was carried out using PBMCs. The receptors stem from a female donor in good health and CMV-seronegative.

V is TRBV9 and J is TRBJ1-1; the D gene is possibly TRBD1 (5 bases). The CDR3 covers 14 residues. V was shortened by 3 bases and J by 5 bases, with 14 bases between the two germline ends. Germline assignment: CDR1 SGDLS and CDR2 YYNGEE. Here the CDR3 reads CASSAQTAGTEAFF. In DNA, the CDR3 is TGTGCCAGCAGCGCCCAGACAGCGGGGACTGAAGCTTTCTTT.

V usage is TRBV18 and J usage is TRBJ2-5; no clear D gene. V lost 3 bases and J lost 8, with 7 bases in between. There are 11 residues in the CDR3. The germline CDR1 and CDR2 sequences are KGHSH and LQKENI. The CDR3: CASSPTTTQYF. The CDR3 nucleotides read TGTGCCAGCTCACCGACGACTACCCAGTACTTC.

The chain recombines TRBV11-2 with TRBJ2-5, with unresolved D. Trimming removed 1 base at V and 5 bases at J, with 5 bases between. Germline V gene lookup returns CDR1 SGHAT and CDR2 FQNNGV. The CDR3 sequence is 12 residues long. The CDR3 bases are TGTGCCAGCAGCTTAGGGCTGGAGACCCAGTACTTC. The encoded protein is CASSLGLETQYF.

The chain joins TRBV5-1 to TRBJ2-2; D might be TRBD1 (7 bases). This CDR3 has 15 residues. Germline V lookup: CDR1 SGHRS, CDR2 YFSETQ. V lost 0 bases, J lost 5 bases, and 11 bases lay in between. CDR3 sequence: CASSLVAGGTGELFF. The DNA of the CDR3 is TGCGCCAGCAGCTTGGTCGCAGGGGGGACCGGGGAGCTGTTTTTT.

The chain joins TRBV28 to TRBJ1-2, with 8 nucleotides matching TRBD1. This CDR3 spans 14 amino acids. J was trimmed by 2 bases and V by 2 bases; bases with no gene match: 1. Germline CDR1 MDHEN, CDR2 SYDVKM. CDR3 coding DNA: TGTGCCAGCAGTTTAGGACAGGGAAACTATGGCTACACCTTC. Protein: CASSLGQGNYGYTF.

CDR3 sequence reads: CATSRPTSGGELFF. CDR3 in DNA: TGTGCCACCAGCAGGCCGACTAGCGGCGGGGAGCTGTTTTTT. V gene TRBV15 combines with J gene TRBJ2-2, with 9 positions matching TRBD2. The junction had 3 bases not matched to a gene; V was cut back by 3 bases and J by 7 bases. Germline V gene sequence: CDR1 LNHNV, CDR2 YYDKDF (reference sequence). The CDR3 spans 14 residues.

The CDR3 loop is CSVEVWGASTEAFF. DNA for the CDR3: TGCAGCGTTGAAGTGTGGGGAGCGAGCACTGAAGCTTTCTTT. The V and J genes are TRBV29-1 and TRBJ1-1; D is ambiguous. The CDR3 is 14 amino acids. V shed 1 base and J shed 4 bases, with 13 bases lying between them. Germline-derived CDR1 and CDR2 are SQVTM and ANQGSEA.

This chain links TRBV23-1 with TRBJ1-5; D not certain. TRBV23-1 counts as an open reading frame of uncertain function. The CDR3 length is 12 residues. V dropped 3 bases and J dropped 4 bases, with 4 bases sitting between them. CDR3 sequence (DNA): TGCGCCAGCAGTCACAATAATCAGCCCCAGCATTTT. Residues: CASSHNNQPQHF.

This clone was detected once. CDR3 region: CASSAGQGVAGANVLTF. CDR3 DNA: TGTGCCAGCAGTGCCGGACAGGGTGTAGCTGGGGCCAACGTCCTGACTTTC. The V call is TRBV28, the J call TRBJ2-6; 8 bases agree with TRBD1. This CDR3 comprises 17 residues. Germline V gives CDR1 MDHEN, CDR2 SYDVKM. With V trimmed by 5 bases and J by 2 bases, 8 bases remained unmatched.

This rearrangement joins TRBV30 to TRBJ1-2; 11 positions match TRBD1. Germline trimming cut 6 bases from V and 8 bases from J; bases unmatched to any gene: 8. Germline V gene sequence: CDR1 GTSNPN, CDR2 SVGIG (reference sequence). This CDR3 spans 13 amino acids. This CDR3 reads CACRSGQGAGYTF. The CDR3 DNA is TGTGCCTGCCGCTCAGGACAGGGGGCAGGCTACACCTTC.

The CDR3 nucleotides are TGTGCCAGCAGTCGGGACAGATTAAATCAGCCCCAGCATTTT. Its protein product is CASSRDRLNQPQHF. V usage is TRBV27 and J usage is TRBJ1-5; 7 nucleotides align to TRBD1. Germline values: CDR1 MNHEY, CDR2 SMNVEV (reference sequence). This CDR3 region has 14 residues. The V gene end was trimmed by 5 bases and the J gene end by 4 bases; junction bases not matched to a gene: 5.

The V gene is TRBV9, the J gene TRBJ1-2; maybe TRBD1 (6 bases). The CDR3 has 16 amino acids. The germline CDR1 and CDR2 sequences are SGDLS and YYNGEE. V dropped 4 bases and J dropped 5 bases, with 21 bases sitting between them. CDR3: CASSPRQETRVYGYTF. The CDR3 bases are TGTGCCAGCAGCCCCCGACAGGAAACTAGGGTTTATGGCTACACCTTC.

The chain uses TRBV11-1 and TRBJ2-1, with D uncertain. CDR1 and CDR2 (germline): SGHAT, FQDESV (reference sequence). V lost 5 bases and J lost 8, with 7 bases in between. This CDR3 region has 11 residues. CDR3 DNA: TGTGCCAGCAGCGGCCGGGATGAGCAGTTCTTC. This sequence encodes CASSGRDEQFF.

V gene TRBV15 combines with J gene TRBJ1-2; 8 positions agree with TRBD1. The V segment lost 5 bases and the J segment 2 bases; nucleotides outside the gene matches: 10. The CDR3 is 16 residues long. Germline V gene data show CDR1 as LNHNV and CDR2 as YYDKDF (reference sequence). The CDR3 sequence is CATSANPGQVNYGYTF. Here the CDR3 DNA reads TGTGCCACCAGCGCCAACCCGGGACAGGTAAACTATGGCTACACCTTC.

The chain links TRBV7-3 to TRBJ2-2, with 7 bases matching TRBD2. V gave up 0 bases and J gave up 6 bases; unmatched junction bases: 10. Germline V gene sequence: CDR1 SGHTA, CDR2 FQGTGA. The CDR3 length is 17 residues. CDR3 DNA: TGTGCCAGCAGCTTAACAGGAGGGAGGGTTGTTCCCGGGGAGCTGTTTTTT. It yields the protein CASSLTGGRVVPGELFF. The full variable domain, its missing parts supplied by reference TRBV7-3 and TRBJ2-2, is GAGVSQTPSNKVTEKGKYVELRCDPISGHTALYWYRQSLGQGPEFLIYFQGTGAADDSGLPNDRFFAVRPEGSVSTLKIQRTERGDSAVYLCASSLTGGRVVPGELFFGEGSRLTVL.